This TCR beta chain was found in a study of blood T cell repertoires in COVID-19. Study summary: Samples taken during acute and convalescent COVID-19 were collected in the United States, Italy and Spain. The analysed material was cDNA or gDNA that came from T cells, B-cell-depleted T cells, or PBMCs.

Per the authors' pipeline: By means of reference gene primer amplification, nucleated cell counts were estimated. TCRdb's table, derived via immunoSEQ multiplex PCR, lists solely in-frame clones and lacks some. For V, J and clone size, that table is used; D and trimming come from the DNA. The sample has over 250,000 clones; about 89% are singletons. V shed 1 base, J shed 6 bases, and the junction held 10 bases outside the gene matches. Looked up from germline, CDR1 is SGHNT and CDR2 is YYREEE (reference sequence). CDR3 length equals 17 residues. The sequenced sample consisted of peripheral blood. This clonotype was obtained from a man aged 45-65 years with acute or convalescent COVID-19. The chain links TRBV5-4 to TRBJ2-2; the match to TRBD1 covers 9 bases. The CDR3, as DNA: TGTGCCAGCAGCTTGCCGATAACAGGGGGCGCCCCCGGGGAGCTGTTTTTT. Translating gives CASSLPITGGAPGELFF.